This T cell receptor (beta chain) was found in a study of immune characterization of retroperitoneal liposarcoma. TCRdb reanalysed the PCR reads using MiXCR and keeps one entry per CDR3 protein. Of some 6,600 distinct CDR3 sequences listed, under 30% are singletons. The material sequenced was tumor tissue. The clonotype comes from a female donor with retroperitoneal liposarcoma.

The CDR3 here is CATLQNTGELFF. The CDR3 DNA follows: TGTGCCACCCTCCAGAACACCGGGGAGCTGTTTTTT. V gene TRBV6-6 combines with J gene TRBJ2-2; no firm D call. Germline V gives CDR1 MNHNY, CDR2 SVGAGI (reference sequence). CDR3 length equals 12 residues. The V end was cut by 10 bases, the J end by 1 base, with 7 bases between.